These 21 T cell receptor beta chains came from one sample sequenced in a study of PD-1 blockade in classical Hodgkin lymphoma (dated by TCRdb to 2019 to 2021). The time point label for this specimen denotes: cycle 1 day 1 (C1D1), immediately before nivolumab initiation. Relapse after autologous stem cell transplantation had occurred in all trial patients, and cohorts A, B and C were distinguished by prior brentuximab vedotin exposure. Library prep was done by the immunoSEQ multiplex PCR assay. Held by TCRdb, this immuneACCESS table contains in-frame sequences only and omits some clones. Under half of the omission traces to an unresolved V gene where checked; the cause of the rest is unknown. The sample table records about 11,000 clones; approximately 80% of these occur just once. The leading ten clones occupy about a quarter of the sample. The source material was peripheral blood mononuclear cells (PBMCs), sampled at baseline. These receptors originate from a human donor with classical Hodgkin lymphoma.

The chain recombines TRBV7-9 with TRBJ1-3, with D perhaps TRBD1 (6 bases). Trimming removed 3 bases from V and 0 bases from J, with 15 bases in between. Germline CDR1 SEHNR, CDR2 FQNEAQ (reference sequence). The CDR3 is 17 amino acids. CDR3 nucleotide sequence: TGTGCCAGCAGCTTTTTACGGGACACCCGCTCTGGAAACACCATATATTTT. This translates into CASSFLRDTRSGNTIYF.

The J gene is TRBJ2-6, the V gene TRBV9; D unclear. V was shortened by 3 bases and J by 0 bases, with 10 bases between the two germline ends. This CDR3 comprises 16 residues. CDR1 and CDR2 from the germline V gene are SGDLS and YYNGEE. CDR3 region: CASSGLLDSGANVLTF. DNA for the CDR3: TGTGCCAGCAGCGGTCTACTGGACTCTGGGGCCAACGTCCTGACTTTC. Together with reference TRBV9 and TRBJ2-6, the CDR3 gives the full variable domain: DSGVTQTPKHLITATGQRVTLRCSPRSGDLSVYWYQQSLDQGLQFLIQYYNGEERAKGNILERFSAQQFPDLHSELNLSSLELGDSALYFCASSGLLDSGANVLTFGAGSRLTVL.

The V call is TRBV2, the J call TRBJ1-5, with 8 bases matching TRBD1. Germline V gene data show CDR1 as SNHLY and CDR2 as FYNNEI. After removal of 1 base from V and 2 bases from J, the junction contained 1 base not matched to a gene. The CDR3 consists of 15 residues. CDR3 in DNA: TGTGCCAGCAGTGAAGGGGGACAGGGCAATCAGCCCCAGCATTTT. Amino acid sequence: CASSEGGQGNQPQHF.

The V call is TRBV6-5, the J call TRBJ2-7, with TRBD2 matching 13 bases. Looked up from germline, CDR1 is MNHEY and CDR2 is SVGAGI. CDR3 length: 15 amino acids. The trim removed 3 bases at V and 9 bases at J, leaving 8 bases unmatched. The CDR3 sequence: CASSYSRLAGGPQYF. DNA of the CDR3: TGTGCCAGCAGTTATTCGAGACTAGCGGGAGGTCCGCAGTACTTC.

The chain uses TRBV11-2 and TRBJ2-5, with D tentatively TRBD1 or TRBD2 (5 bases each). This CDR3 is built from 18 residues. The V gene lost 0 bases and the J gene lost 4 bases, with 21 bases spanning the gap. Germline-derived CDR1 and CDR2 are SGHAT and FQNNGV. The chain's CDR3 is CASSLDAKRWGFGETQYF. In DNA form, the CDR3 reads TGTGCCAGCAGCTTAGATGCGAAGCGTTGGGGGTTTGGAGAGACCCAGTACTTC.

The chain employs TRBV7-9 and TRBJ2-3, with D perhaps matching TRBD2 (6 bases). The CDR3 covers 15 residues. CDR1 is SEHNR and CDR2 is FQNEAQ in the germline V gene (reference sequence). V lost 3 bases and J lost 0, with 10 bases in between. The CDR3 reads CASSLGGASTDTQYF. Written as DNA, the CDR3 is TGTGCCAGCAGCTTGGGCGGGGCAAGCACAGATACGCAGTATTTT.

The chain has TRBV6-1 and TRBJ2-6; the D gene is possibly TRBD1 (5 bases). The CDR3 runs 15 residues. The germline V gene encodes CDR1 MNHNS and CDR2 SASEGT. Trimming stripped 5 bases from V and 0 bases from J, with 8 bases between. Here the CDR3 DNA reads TGTGCCAGCAGTTCCGACAGCTCTGGGGCCAACGTCCTGACTTTC. Its protein is CASSSDSSGANVLTF.

The chain links TRBV7-9 to TRBJ2-3, with 8 nucleotides matching TRBD2. This CDR3 is built from 14 residues. In germline, CDR1 is SEHNR, CDR2 FQNEAQ (reference sequence). The trim removed 6 bases at V and 6 bases at J, leaving 8 bases unmatched. CDR3 DNA sequence: TGTGCCAGCAGAGGCGGGGGGTTAATGGATACGCAGTATTTT. Its translation is CASRGGGLMDTQYF. Drawing the rest from reference TRBV7-9 and TRBJ2-3, the complete variable domain is DTGVSQNPRHKITKRGQNVTFRCDPISEHNRLYWYRQTLGQGPEFLTYFQNEAQLEKSRLLSDRFSAERPKGSFSTLEIQRTEQGDSAMYLCASRGGGLMDTQYFGPGTRLTVL.

The genes are TRBV18 and TRBJ1-2; D remains unclear. Per germline, CDR1 KGHSH and CDR2 LQKENI. Trimming cost V 3 bases and J 0 bases, with 11 bases left between them. CDR3 length: 15 residues. The CDR3 bases are TGTGCCAGCTCACCGGACGGACCTCCTAACTATGGCTACACCTTC. It specifies CASSPDGPPNYGYTF.

CDR3 bases: TGTGCCAGCAGCTTACGCGCCTGGGACAGCGAGTACCAAGAGACCCAGTACTTC. Protein product: CASSLRAWDSEYQETQYF. The chain joins TRBV5-6 to TRBJ2-5, with 7 bases aligning to TRBD1. The CDR3 has 18 residues. V was clipped by 2 bases and J by 0 bases; unmatched bases: 13. Germline assignment: CDR1 SGHDT and CDR2 YYEEEE.

The gene calls are TRBV29-1 and TRBJ2-5, with 7 bases lining up with TRBD2. From germline, CDR1 is SQVTM and CDR2 ANQGSEA. The CDR3 runs 14 residues. The V gene end was trimmed by 7 bases and the J gene end by 2 bases; junction bases not matched to a gene: 10. The CDR3 here is CSAILAAIQETQYF. The CDR3 nucleotides read TGCAGCGCAATTCTAGCGGCTATACAAGAGACCCAGTACTTC.

This clone has just one count. The chain uses TRBV4-1 and TRBJ2-5, with 8 bases identical to TRBD1. The J call may be in error: the DNA end matches TRBJ2-7 better. The length of the CDR3 is 14 residues. Per the germline V gene, CDR1 is MGHRA and CDR2 is YSYEKL. CDR3 DNA sequence: TGCGCCAGCAGCCGAGGACAGGGAACCGGCGAGCAGTACTTC. This codes for CASSRGQGTGEQYF.

The genes are TRBV14 and TRBJ2-1; the D is unclear. CDR3 length: 16 residues. CDR1 and CDR2 from the germline V gene are SGHDN and FVKESK. V was pared by 4 bases and J by 4 bases, with 17 bases between. This CDR3 reads CASSLVRTSSYNEQFF. For the CDR3, the DNA is TGTGCCAGCAGCCTGGTTCGAACTTCATCATACAATGAGCAGTTCTTC.

This chain links TRBV7-2 with TRBJ2-7, with 8 bases that match TRBD1. With 3 bases clipped from V and 2 bases from J, the junction kept 6 bases outside the gene matches. This CDR3 spans 15 amino acids. Germline V gene sequence: CDR1 SGHTA, CDR2 FQGNSA. Here the CDR3 DNA reads TGTGCCAGCAGCTTGGAGTGGGACAGGACCTACGAGCAGTACTTC. It yields the protein CASSLEWDRTYEQYF.

The V and J genes are TRBV9 and TRBJ2-1; 8 nucleotides agree with TRBD2. The germline gives CDR1 SGDLS, CDR2 YYNGEE. V was clipped by 2 bases and J by 4 bases; unmatched bases: 8. The CDR3 sequence is 16 residues long. The CDR3 nucleotides are TGTGCCAGCAGCGTCCGGGACGGGGGGGGATACAATGAGCAGTTCTTC. Protein sequence: CASSVRDGGGYNEQFF.

The rearrangement joins TRBV6-5 to TRBJ1-1, with unresolved D. Germline CDR1 and CDR2: MNHEY and SVGAGI. Trimming shortened V by 2 bases and J by 2 bases, and 9 bases separated the two germline ends. This CDR3 is 14 amino acids long. CDR3 nucleotides: TGTGCCAGCAGTTACGCCGCCGGAAACACTGAAGCTTTCTTT. Translation: CASSYAAGNTEAFF.

CDR3 coding DNA: TGTGCCAGTAGTTCAATCCGGGTGTCAGGGTTGGGAGTACGAAACTATGGCTACACCTTC. Amino acids: CASSSIRVSGLGVRNYGYTF. V is TRBV19 and J is TRBJ1-2; D is possibly TRBD1 (5 bases). Germline lookup yields CDR1 LNHDA and CDR2 SQIVND (reference sequence). With 5 bases removed from V and 2 bases from J, the gap between germline ends came to 30 bases. The CDR3 runs 20 residues.

The rearrangement links TRBV4-2 to TRBJ2-1; the D gene is possibly TRBD2 (6 bases). The CDR3 loop spans 19 amino acids. The germline gives CDR1 LGHNA, CDR2 YNFKEQ. Deletions cut 0 bases from V and 0 bases from J, with 18 bases between. The chain's CDR3 is CASSQDRGWGASSYNEQFF. The CDR3 DNA is TGTGCCAGCAGCCAAGATCGGGGGTGGGGCGCAAGCTCCTACAATGAGCAGTTCTTC.

The chain uses TRBV28 and TRBJ1-1; D not resolved. The CDR3 is made up of 14 amino acids. Germline V CDR1 and CDR2: MDHEN, SYDVKM. Trimming pared 4 bases from V and 7 bases from J, leaving 16 bases between. CDR3 in amino acids: CASSSPMGVGEAFF. CDR3 bases: TGTGCCAGCAGTTCACCCATGGGAGTCGGTGAAGCTTTCTTT.

This sequence joins TRBV25-1 and TRBJ2-2, with 7 bases lining up with TRBD1. Germline CDR1 reads MGHDK; CDR2 reads SYGVNS. V was clipped by 6 bases and J by 4 bases; unmatched bases: 5. The CDR3 spans 14 residues. CDR3 DNA: TGTGCCAGCAGGGAGACAGGGACCACCGGGGAGCTGTTTTTT. Translating gives CASRETGTTGELFF.

The chain uses TRBV10-1 and TRBJ2-1, with TRBD1 as a possible D gene (6 bases). This CDR3 contains 14 residues. The germline V gene encodes CDR1 WNHNN and CDR2 SYGVQD (reference sequence). V dropped 8 bases and J dropped 2 bases, with 13 bases sitting between them. This chain's CDR3 is CASGHRQAYNEQFF. The CDR3, as DNA: TGCGCCAGCGGCCATAGACAGGCCTACAATGAGCAGTTCTTC.